These T cell receptor beta chains were read from a single sample in a study of blood T cell repertoires in COVID-19. The repertoire was sequenced with immunoSEQ multiplex PCR; TCRdb's copy has only in-frame clones and lacks some. The sample has hundreds of thousands of clones; 87% are singletons. The sample taken for sequencing was peripheral blood. The receptors stem from a woman younger than 35 who had recovered from COVID-19. The CDR3 runs from the conserved cysteine through the conserved F or W. The D gene is left open where the match is weak. Where a row states a size, it is once, few, many or the class of an expanded clone; other rows omit it.

V gene	D gene	clone size	J gene	CDR3 DNA	CDR3 protein
TRBV28	-	-	TRBJ1-3	TGTGCCAGCGCTCGGGGAACTGCTTCTGGAAACACCATATATTTT	CASARGTASGNTIYF
TRBV2	-	-	TRBJ1-1	TGTGCCAGCAGTGAAGCGGGCACAGGGAACACTGAAGCTTTCTTT	CASSEAGTGNTEAFF
TRBV5-1	-	-	TRBJ1-1	TGCGCCAGCAGCTTGCAGGTCACACAGGGGAACACTGAAGCTTTCTTT	CASSLQVTQGNTEAFF
TRBV15	TRBD1	-	TRBJ1-1	TGTGCCACCAGCAGAGATCTGTTATTGTGGGACAGGCCACCTGAAGCTTTCTTT	CATSRDLLLWDRPPEAFF
TRBV4-3	TRBD2	-	TRBJ2-1	TGCGCCAGCAGCCCCCTAGCGGGGAGGCCCTACAATGAGCAGTTCTTC	CASSPLAGRPYNEQFF
TRBV27	TRBD1	-	TRBJ2-7	TGTGCCAGCAGCGCGGGGACAGGGGAACCATACGAGCAGTACTTC	CASSAGTGEPYEQYF
TRBV5-4	TRBD2	-	TRBJ2-1	TGTGCCAGCAGCCCACGACTAGCGGGAGTAAGTGAGCAGTTCTTC	CASSPRLAGVSEQFF
TRBV6-2/TRBV6-3	-	-	TRBJ2-7	TGTGCCAGCAGTCCCCTGGAGGGGGCCCATTACTACGAGCAGTACTTC	CASSPLEGAHYYEQYF
TRBV11-3	TRBD2	-	TRBJ2-3	TGTGCCAGCAGCTTCGGGACTAGCGGGAGCGGGGCCACAGATACGCAGTATTTT	CASSFGTSGSGATDTQYF
TRBV6-4	-	few	TRBJ2-2	TGTGCCAGCAGTGACTCCGGGACAACGAACACCGGGGAGCTGTTTTTT	CASSDSGTTNTGELFF
TRBV6-2/TRBV6-3	TRBD1	-	TRBJ1-2	TGTGCCAGCAGTTACTCGATCAGGGACAGAGTATATGGCTACACCTTC	CASSYSIRDRVYGYTF
TRBV7-8	-	-	TRBJ1-5	TGTGCCAGCAGCTTATCCCTCTTTCAGCCCCAGCATTTT	CASSLSLFQPQHF
TRBV11-3	TRBD1	-	TRBJ2-3	TGTGCCAGCAGATCCGGGACAGCCTCTGGAGATACGCAGTATTTT	CASRSGTASGDTQYF
TRBV4-1	TRBD1	once	TRBJ1-5	TGCGCCAGCAGTCGGGGACAGAGCAATCAGCCCCAGCATTTT	CASSRGQSNQPQHF
TRBV5-1	TRBD1	-	TRBJ2-3	TGCGCCAGCAGCTTGGGGACAGGGGGATTTGGTACGCAGTATTTT	CASSLGTGGFGTQYF
TRBV29-1	-	-	TRBJ2-7	TGCAGCGGTACTACTGGAACCTACGAGCAGTACTTC	CSGTTGTYEQYF
TRBV19	-	few	TRBJ2-1	TGTGCCAGTAGTATACTAGGCAGCCTATACTACAATGAGCAGTTCTTC	CASSILGSLYYNEQFF
TRBV30	TRBD1	-	TRBJ1-2	TGTGCCTGGACCTTGACAGGGCTCGGTGGCTACACCTTC	CAWTLTGLGGYTF
TRBV18	-	once	TRBJ1-1	TGTGCCAGCTCACCACGTCCGGAGATGAACACTGAAGCTTTCTTT	CASSPRPEMNTEAFF
TRBV3-1/TRBV3-2	-	-	TRBJ2-5	TGTGCCAGCAGCCAAGATACGGGAAGGTTGCAGACCCAGTACTTC	CASSQDTGRLQTQYF
TRBV9	TRBD2	-	TRBJ2-1	TGTGCCAGCAGCGCGACTAGCGGGAGCCACAATGAGCAGTTCTTC	CASSATSGSHNEQFF
TRBV29-1	-	-	TRBJ1-1	TGCAGCGTTGGTACGGGGAACACTGAAGCTTTCTTT	CSVGTGNTEAFF
TRBV28	TRBD2	-	TRBJ2-3	TGTGCCAGCAGTACTCTAGCGGGAGAGAGGGCAGATACGCAGTATTTT	CASSTLAGERADTQYF
TRBV4-3	TRBD2	-	TRBJ2-7	TGCGCCAGCAGCCAAGTTCGAGCGGGAGGTTCACACGAGCAGTACTTC	CASSQVRAGGSHEQYF
TRBV19	-	-	TRBJ2-7	TGTGCCAGTAATCCAGGGTCCGGCTACGAGCAGTACTTC	CASNPGSGYEQYF
TRBV27	-	-	TRBJ1-5	TGTGCCAGCAGTTTAGGAGGGAGGAGCAATCAGCCCCAGCATTTT	CASSLGGRSNQPQHF
TRBV7-9	TRBD1	-	TRBJ1-1	TGTGCCAGCCACGGAGGGGACAGGGGGGCGAACACTGAAGCTTTCTTT	CASHGGDRGANTEAFF
TRBV9	-	-	TRBJ1-2	TGTGCCAGCAGCGCCCGAGAGTATAACTATGGCTACACCTTC	CASSAREYNYGYTF
TRBV21-1	-	once	TRBJ1-1	TGTGCCAGCAGCGGCCGAGACAGTTACACTGAAGCTTTCTTT	CASSGRDSYTEAFF
TRBV5-6	-	-	TRBJ1-5	TGTGCCAGCAGCCGGGCTCAGGGGTCAGGACAGCCCCAGCATTTT	CASSRAQGSGQPQHF
TRBV4-1	TRBD2	-	TRBJ2-7	TGCGCCAGCAGCCGATCGGGAGGCAACAGCTACGAGCAGTACTTC	CASSRSGGNSYEQYF
TRBV19	TRBD2	once	TRBJ2-5	TGTGCCACCCTCGGCCCTCGAAGGTCCGCGGGAGGGCTTCGGGAGACCCAGTACTTC	CATLGPRRSAGGLRETQYF
TRBV11-2	-	-	TRBJ2-6	TGTGCCAGCAGCTGGTCGGTCTCTGGGGCCAACGTCCTGACTTTC	CASSWSVSGANVLTF
TRBV30	-	-	TRBJ2-3	TGTGCCTGGAGGGCCAGGGGAGGGACAGATACGCAGTATTTT	CAWRARGGTDTQYF
TRBV13	-	-	TRBJ2-6	TGTGCCAGCCGATCCAAGAGCTCTGGGGCCAACGTCCTGACTTTC	CASRSKSSGANVLTF
TRBV6-5	-	-	TRBJ2-7	TGTGCCAGCAAGAGACGGGGAGAGACCTACGAGCAGTACTTC	CASKRRGETYEQYF
TRBV10-3	TRBD2	-	TRBJ2-7	TGTGCCATCAGTGAGCCCATTGAGGGTAGCGGGAGTCAGTACTTC	CAISEPIEGSGSQYF
TRBV4-1	TRBD1	-	TRBJ2-7	TGCGCCAGCAGCCACCCGACAGGGGGCATAAACGAGCAGTACTTC	CASSHPTGGINEQYF
TRBV19	-	-	TRBJ1-5	TGTGCCAGTAGTATAGTGGAGGGGGGGAATCAGCCCCAGCATTTT	CASSIVEGGNQPQHF
TRBV24-1	TRBD1	-	TRBJ1-2	TGTGCCACGCCGCTGGGGACAGACATACATGGCTACACCTTC	CATPLGTDIHGYTF
TRBV3-1/TRBV3-2	-	-	TRBJ2-7	TGTGCCAGCAGCCTACTAGGATCCTACGAGCAGTACTTC	CASSLLGSYEQYF
TRBV3-1/TRBV3-2	-	-	TRBJ2-7	TGTGCCAGCAGTCGCAGGGGTGGGCCATACGAGCAGTACTTC	CASSRRGGPYEQYF
TRBV9	TRBD1	-	TRBJ2-1	TGTGCCAGCAGCGCAGGGGGTGAGCAGTTCTTC	CASSAGGEQFF
TRBV4-3	-	-	TRBJ2-1	TGCGCCAGCAGCCAAGGTGGGGCAGAGGATGAGCAGTTCTTC	CASSQGGAEDEQFF
TRBV18	-	-	TRBJ2-3	TGTGCCAGCTCACCCCAAACTACATCACTCACAGATACGCAGTATTTT	CASSPQTTSLTDTQYF
TRBV9	TRBD2	-	TRBJ2-1	TGTGCCAGCAGCGAACGACTAGCGAGAGATGAGCAGTTCTTC	CASSERLARDEQFF
TRBV29-1	TRBD1	-	TRBJ1-5	TGCAGCGTCCGGGACAGGGGGAGTCAGCCCCAGCATTTT	CSVRDRGSQPQHF
TRBV9	-	few	TRBJ1-5	TGTGCCAGCAGCCGAGGTATGGGGGGAATTCAGCCCCAGCATTTT	CASSRGMGGIQPQHF
TRBV19	-	few	TRBJ1-1	TGTGCCAGTTCTTTTGGCACGACACCATTCGATGGGGCTTTCTTT	CASSFGTTPFDGAFF
TRBV25-1	-	-	TRBJ2-7	TGTGCCAGCAGTGAAGGGAGGTGGTACGAGCAGTACTTC	CASSEGRWYEQYF